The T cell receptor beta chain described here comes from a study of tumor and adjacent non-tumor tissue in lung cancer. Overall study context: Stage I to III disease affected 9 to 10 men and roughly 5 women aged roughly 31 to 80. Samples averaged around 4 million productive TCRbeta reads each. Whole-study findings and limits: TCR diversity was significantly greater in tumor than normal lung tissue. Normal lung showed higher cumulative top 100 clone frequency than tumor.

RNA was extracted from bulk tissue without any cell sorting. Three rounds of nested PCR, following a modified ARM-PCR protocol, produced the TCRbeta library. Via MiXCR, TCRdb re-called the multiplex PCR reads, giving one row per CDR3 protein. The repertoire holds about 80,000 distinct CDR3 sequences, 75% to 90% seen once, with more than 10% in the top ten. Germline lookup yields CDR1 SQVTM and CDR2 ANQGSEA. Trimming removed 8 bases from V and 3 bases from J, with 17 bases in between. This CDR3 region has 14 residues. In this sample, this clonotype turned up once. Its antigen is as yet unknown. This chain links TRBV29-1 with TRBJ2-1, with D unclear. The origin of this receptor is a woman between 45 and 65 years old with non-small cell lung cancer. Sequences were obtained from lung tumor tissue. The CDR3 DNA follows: TGCAGCATTAAACAAGTCTACTTCTACAATGAGCAGTTCTTC. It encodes CSIKQVYFYNEQFF.